This TCR beta chain came from a study of T cells in Graves' hyperthyroidism and ophthalmopathy (dated 2019 in TCRdb). Regarding the study in general: Peripheral blood samples were taken at initial diagnosis, before any treatment was given. TCR V-J signatures able to tell the groups apart were searched for in a discovery cohort of around 95 patients, of whom fewer than 45 had Graves' ophthalmopathy and 55 to 65 had stable Graves' hyperthyroidism. Prospective prediction of ophthalmopathy was tested in an independent validation cohort of about 19 hyperthyroidism patients and 15 to 17 patients who later progressed to ophthalmopathy. For training and testing, the 100 or so patients in the discovery cohort were randomly divided in a 7:3 ratio. In addition, the study compared T-cell repertoires in thyroid tissue and in blood from five to seven Graves' hyperthyroidism patients. Following sampling, methimazole starting at 30 mg daily was given to hyperthyroidism patients, and high-dose intravenous methylprednisolone was given to ophthalmopathy patients. TCR Vbeta CDR3 sequencing of some 140 peripheral blood samples (about 45 ophthalmopathy, about 80 hyperthyroidism and approximately 17 progressor patients) is reported in the paper. Paper-wide results and their limitations: Blood samples also contained most of the expanded thyroid clonotypes (frequency above 0.001), which suggests that blood repertoires may reflect thyroid immune responses. In validation, the model predicted progression to ophthalmopathy a median of approximately 6.6 months before onset, with about 67% sensitivity and more than 72% specificity. A model built on a 13 V-J signature distinguished ophthalmopathy from stable hyperthyroidism, reaching roughly 88% sensitivity and 81% to 83% specificity in cross-validation and 80%/75% in testing. No statistical method was used to fix the sample size in advance, and group allocation was not hidden from the investigators.

Stable Graves' hyperthyroidism was defined as no progression to ophthalmopathy during 18 months of follow-up. Hyperthyroidism patients were aged 18 to 65 years and newly diagnosed, with disease duration of less than 2 months. Any patient with an uncontrolled infection, another autoimmune disease, pregnancy or lactation was excluded. Clinical symptoms, serum thyroxine and TRAb, thyroid ultrasound, and orbital computed tomography formed the basis for the diagnoses. PBMCs were isolated from about 9.1 ml of fresh peripheral blood by Ficoll-Paque density gradient centrifugation. Trizol reagent was used to extract total RNA, and RNA quality was then checked on an Agilent 2100 Bioanalyzer. This clonotype was found many times. The antigen it recognizes is unknown. Base quality data are lacking; no much larger clone is found one base away. Sequences SGHTA (CDR1) and FQGNSA (CDR2) are obtained from the germline V gene. At the junction V is shortened by 3 bases and J by 6 bases; bases outside the gene matches: 5. From its cysteine to its phenylalanine, the CDR3 spans 15 amino acids. The CDR3 DNA has 45 bases and is translated from base 1.

The TCR beta CDR3 regions were amplified from RNA transcripts. For the first round of RT-PCR on the TCR CDR3, the HTBI primer set was used together with the Qiagen OneStep RT-PCR kit. The libraries were constructed in a second round of multiplex PCR and then size-selected and purified. Paired-end sequencing of the libraries was performed with 100 bp reads on an Illumina HiSeq2000. The original pipeline was this. SOAPnuke was used to process the raw data, throwing out any read that contained adapters or uncalled bases, had a mean Phred below 15, or lacked an exact constant-primer or identifier match. High-quality paired reads were merged using COPE v1.2.5, and each unique nucleotide sequence was defined as a clonotype. Clonotypes were aligned to IMGT TRBV, TRBD and TRBJ reference segments using MiTCR v1.1. Only V-J combinations with frequency above 0.0001, covering about 99% of repertoires, were analysed. The TCS score was defined as the ratio of F50 (clonal expansion) to E x V (chaos), calculated using BLOSUM62-based TCRdist between CDR3 peptides within each V-J. Welch's t-statistics and random forest reduced just over 500 V-J features to about 13, which were used in a naive Bayes classifier (R e1071). TCRdb cleaned the public reads at Q25 with fastp, built clones with MiXCR and kept in-frame beta chains. When rows share a CDR3 protein, they turn into one entry using the most common DNA and genes. V and J calls and clone size were set by TCRdb, not the authors. In this sample the table shows 250,000 to 300,000 distinct CDR3 sequences, approximately 15% of which occur a single time. The ten largest clones represent approximately 7.9% of the sample.

The sample taken for sequencing was blood. The V and J genes are TRBV7-2 and TRBJ1-5; 10 bases in the junction line up with TRBD1. This receptor was identified in a woman aged 40 to 49 with Graves' hyperthyroidism. CDR3 protein: CASSFGTGAAQPQHF. The DNA sequence reads TGTGCCAGCAGCTTCGGGACAGGGGCGGCTCAGCCCCAGCATTTT.